Sequencing of this T cell receptor (beta chain) was carried out in a study of shared clonotypes between healthy human individuals. Findings of the study overall: Sorted-subset samples were not fully sequenced, rarefaction indicated.

Subsets obtained from CD4+ cells comprised CD45RA+ naive and CD45RA-negative memory cells. The CDR3 length is 13 residues. CDR1 and CDR2 (germline): MNHNS, SASEGT. V gave up 8 bases and J gave up 5 bases, with 15 bases separating them. About this clone itself: What it binds is not known.

The method was immunoSEQ multiplex PCR; TCRdb's version includes in-frame clones alone and lacks a portion of them. The sample carries millions of clones, 85% to 95% recorded once. What was sequenced was naive CD4+ T cells sorted from blood. The subset: CD45RA+ positively selected. This TCR derives from a young man in good health. This chain connects TRBV6-1 to TRBJ2-5; tentative D call: TRBD1 (6 bases). The CDR3 nucleotides read TGTGCCAGCTGTACAAACAGGGCGGAGACCCAGTACTTC. It specifies CASCTNRAETQYF.